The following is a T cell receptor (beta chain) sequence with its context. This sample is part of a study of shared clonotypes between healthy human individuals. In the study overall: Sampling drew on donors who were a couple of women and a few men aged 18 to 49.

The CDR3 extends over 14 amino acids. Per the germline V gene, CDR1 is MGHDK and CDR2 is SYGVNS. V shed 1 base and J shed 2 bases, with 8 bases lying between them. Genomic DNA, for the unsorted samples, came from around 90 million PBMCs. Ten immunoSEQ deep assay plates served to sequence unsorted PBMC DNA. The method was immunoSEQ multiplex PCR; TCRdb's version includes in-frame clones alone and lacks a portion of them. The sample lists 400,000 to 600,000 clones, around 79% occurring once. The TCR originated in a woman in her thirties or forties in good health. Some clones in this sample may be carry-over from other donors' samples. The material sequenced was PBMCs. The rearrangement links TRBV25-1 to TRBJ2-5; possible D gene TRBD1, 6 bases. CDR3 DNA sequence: TGTGCCAGCAGTGAATGGGGACAACAAGAGACCCAGTACTTC. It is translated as CASSEWGQQETQYF.